This note documents a single T cell receptor beta chain sequence. Its antigen target is currently unknown. No clone much larger than this one lies a single base away; base qualities are absent. The CDR3 contains 13 residues, cysteine and phenylalanine counted. The only DNA kept is the CDR3, 39 bases in frame from the first base. Taken from the germline V gene, the CDR1 and CDR2 loops are SNHLY and FYNNEI. Trimmed from V: 6 bases; trimmed from J: 5 bases; junction bases lacking a gene match: 5. These data belong to a study of blood T cell repertoires in COVID-19 (dated by TCRdb to 2020 to 2021). Background on the whole study: The collaborator samples originated in the United States, Italy and Spain and spanned the acute and convalescent phases of COVID-19. The material from the prospective study consisted of cDNA or gDNA derived from T cells, B-cell-depleted T cells, or PBMCs. Deeply sampled blood TCRbeta repertoires from subjects exposed to, actively infected with, or recovered from COVID-19 were included in the dataset. A freely available public database, intended as a resource for researchers studying the immune response to SARS-CoV-2, is where the repertoires were released. Samples came from the ongoing ImmuneRACE study (first 160 participants) plus 1,254 subjects from 6 global collaborators. Nearly every sample came with metadata listing a de-identified subject ID, COVID-19 status, age in years and sex. Where available, HLA class I and class II types were obtained from metadata supplied by the sample provider rather than from assay-based typing. The paper's findings and limits, for the study overall: The amount of clinical and demographic metadata varied by source and participant and was provided uncurated.

TCRbeta CDR3 regions were amplified from genomic DNA by means of the immunoSEQ Assay, a bias-controlled multiplex PCR. Under the source paper's analysis protocol: The number of nucleated cells in each sample was estimated from the amplification of reference gene primers within the assay. To quantify the absolute abundance of each unique TCRbeta CDR3 rearrangement, sequence reads were collapsed and filtered. For each sample, productive Simpson clonality was calculated by taking the square root of Simpson's diversity index across productive rearrangements. What TCRdb holds here is the immuneACCESS table cut down to in-frame rearrangements. Part of the clones is not present; checked against another copy, under half of the missing clones reflect an unresolved V gene, and the others are unexplained. V and J calls and clone size are given by that table; D and trimming were obtained from the DNA. Counted in this sample were 110,000 to 150,000 clones; 60% to 85% of them appeared once. Around 8.7% of the sample is held by the ten biggest clonotypes.

Collaborating institutions collected whole blood in K2EDTA tubes following their own protocols. Collaborator samples were shipped for TCRbeta analysis as frozen whole blood, isolated PBMCs, or DNA extracted from either sample type. The chain was built from TRBV2 and TRBJ2-7; 9 of the junction bases match TRBD2. This TCR was sampled from a man aged 50-59 years with active or convalescent COVID-19. Source material: peripheral blood. CDR3 loop: CASRLAGEDEQYF. The bases read TGTGCCAGCAGGTTAGCGGGAGAGGACGAGCAGTACTTC.